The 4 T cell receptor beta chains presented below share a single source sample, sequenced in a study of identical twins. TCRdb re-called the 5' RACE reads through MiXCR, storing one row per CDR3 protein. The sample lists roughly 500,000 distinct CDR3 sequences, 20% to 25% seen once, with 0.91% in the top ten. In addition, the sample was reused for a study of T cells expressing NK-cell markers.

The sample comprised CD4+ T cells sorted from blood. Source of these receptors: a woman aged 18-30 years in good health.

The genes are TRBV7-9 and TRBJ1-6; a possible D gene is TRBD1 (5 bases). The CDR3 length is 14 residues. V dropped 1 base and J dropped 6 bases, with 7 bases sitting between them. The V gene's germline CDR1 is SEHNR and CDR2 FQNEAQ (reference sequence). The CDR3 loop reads CASSLEGFNSPLHF. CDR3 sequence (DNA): TGTGCCAGCAGCTTAGAGGGGTTTAATTCACCCCTCCACTTT.

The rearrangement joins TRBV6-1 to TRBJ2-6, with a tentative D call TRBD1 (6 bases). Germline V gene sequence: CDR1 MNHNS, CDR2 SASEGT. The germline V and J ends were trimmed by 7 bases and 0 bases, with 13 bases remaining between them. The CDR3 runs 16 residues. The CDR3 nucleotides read TGTGCCAGCAAGCAAGCCAGGGGCTCTGGGGCCAACGTCCTGACTTTC. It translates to CASKQARGSGANVLTF.

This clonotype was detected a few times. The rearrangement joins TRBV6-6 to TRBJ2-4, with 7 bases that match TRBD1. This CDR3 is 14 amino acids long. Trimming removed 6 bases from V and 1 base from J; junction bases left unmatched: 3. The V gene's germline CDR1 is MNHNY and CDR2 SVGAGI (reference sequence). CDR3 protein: CASSDRVAKNIQYF. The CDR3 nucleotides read TGTGCCAGCAGCGACAGGGTCGCCAAAAACATTCAGTACTTC.

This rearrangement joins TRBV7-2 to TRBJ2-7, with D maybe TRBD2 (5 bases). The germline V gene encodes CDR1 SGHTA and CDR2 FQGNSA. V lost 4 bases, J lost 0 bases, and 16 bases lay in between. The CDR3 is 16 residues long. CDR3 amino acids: CASSSQDWSFSYEQYF. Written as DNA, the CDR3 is TGTGCCAGCAGCTCCCAGGACTGGTCTTTCTCCTACGAGCAGTACTTC.